The 3 T cell receptor beta chains in this list originate from one sample, sequenced in a study of OX40 agonist ivuxolimab in advanced cancers. The protocol used for the library was the immunoSEQ multiplex PCR assay. Here the immuneACCESS table is served through TCRdb, limited to in-frame sequences with V and J called. Missing clones are a known gap in these copies; in checked studies unresolved V genes cover under half, and the rest lacks a known reason. The sample includes 70,000 to 90,000 clones, with about 88% observed a single time. The top ten constitute approximately 7% of the sample. Sequences were derived from CD4+ or CD8+ T cells sorted from blood, sampled in a trial of the OX40 agonist ivuxolimab. These receptors originate from an adult with an advanced solid tumor such as melanoma, head and neck, liver or kidney cancer.

This clone was detected only a few times. The chain joins TRBV6-6 to TRBJ2-7; tentative D call: TRBD1 (5 bases). Germline V gene data show CDR1 as MNHNY and CDR2 as SVGAGI (reference sequence). V shed 4 bases and J shed 4 bases, with 8 bases lying between them. The CDR3 extends over 12 amino acids. Here the CDR3 DNA reads TGTGCCAGCAGTTTTGACAGATACGAGCAGTACTTC. This gives the protein CASSFDRYEQYF.

The J gene is TRBJ2-1, the V gene TRBV6-1; 8 bases fit TRBD2. The CDR3 has 14 amino acids. V was pared by 10 bases and J by 0 bases, with 5 bases of the junction left unmatched. The germline V gene has CDR1 MNHNS and CDR2 SASEGT. The CDR3 loop is CATKRELSYNEQFF. CDR3 nucleotides: TGTGCCACGAAGCGGGAGCTCTCCTACAATGAGCAGTTCTTC.

The chain is built from TRBV7-3 and TRBJ1-1, with D tentatively TRBD1 (5 bases). Germline V lookup: CDR1 SGHTA, CDR2 FQGTGA. V was clipped by 5 bases and J by 1 base, with 14 bases between them. The CDR3 runs 15 residues. The CDR3: CASSNSRVTNTEAFF. The CDR3 DNA follows: TGTGCCAGCAGCAACAGCAGGGTGACGAACACTGAAGCTTTCTTT.